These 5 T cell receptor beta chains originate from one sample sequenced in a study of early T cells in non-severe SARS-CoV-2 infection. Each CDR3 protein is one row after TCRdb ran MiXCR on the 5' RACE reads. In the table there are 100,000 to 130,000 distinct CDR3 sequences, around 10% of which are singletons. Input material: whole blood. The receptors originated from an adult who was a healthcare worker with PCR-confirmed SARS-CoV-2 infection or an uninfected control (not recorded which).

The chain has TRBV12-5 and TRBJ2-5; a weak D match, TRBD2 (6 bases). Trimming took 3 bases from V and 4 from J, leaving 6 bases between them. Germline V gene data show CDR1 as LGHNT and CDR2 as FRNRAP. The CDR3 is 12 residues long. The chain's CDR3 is CASGFGGETQYF. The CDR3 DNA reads TGTGCTAGTGGTTTCGGGGGAGAGACCCAGTACTTC.

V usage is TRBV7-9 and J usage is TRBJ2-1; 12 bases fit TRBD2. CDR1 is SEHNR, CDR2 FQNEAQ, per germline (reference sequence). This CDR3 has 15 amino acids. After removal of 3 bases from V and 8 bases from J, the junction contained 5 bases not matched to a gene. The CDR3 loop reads CASSFASGGAHEQFF. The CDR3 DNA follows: TGTGCCAGCAGCTTCGCTAGCGGGGGGGCCCATGAGCAGTTCTTC. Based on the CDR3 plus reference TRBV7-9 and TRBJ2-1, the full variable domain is DTGVSQNPRHKITKRGQNVTFRCDPISEHNRLYWYRQTLGQGPEFLTYFQNEAQLEKSRLLSDRFSAERPKGSFSTLEIQRTEQGDSAMYLCASSFASGGAHEQFFGPGTRLTVL.

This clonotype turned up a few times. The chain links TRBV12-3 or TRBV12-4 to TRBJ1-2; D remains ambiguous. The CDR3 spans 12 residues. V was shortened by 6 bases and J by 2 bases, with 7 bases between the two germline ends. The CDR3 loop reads CASSTGNYGYTF. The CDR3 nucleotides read TGTGCCAGCAGCACGGGGAACTATGGCTACACCTTC.

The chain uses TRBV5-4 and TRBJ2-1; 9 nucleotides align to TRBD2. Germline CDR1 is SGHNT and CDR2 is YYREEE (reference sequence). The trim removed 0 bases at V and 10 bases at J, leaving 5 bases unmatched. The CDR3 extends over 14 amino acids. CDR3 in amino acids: CASSLVGLAEEQFF. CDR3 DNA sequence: TGTGCCAGCAGCTTGGTGGGACTAGCAGAGGAGCAGTTCTTC.

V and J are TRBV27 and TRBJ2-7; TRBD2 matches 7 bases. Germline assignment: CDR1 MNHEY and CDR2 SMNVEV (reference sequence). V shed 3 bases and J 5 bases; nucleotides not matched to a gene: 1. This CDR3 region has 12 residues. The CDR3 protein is CASSFAGDEQYF. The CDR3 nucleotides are TGTGCCAGCAGTTTTGCGGGAGACGAGCAGTACTTC.